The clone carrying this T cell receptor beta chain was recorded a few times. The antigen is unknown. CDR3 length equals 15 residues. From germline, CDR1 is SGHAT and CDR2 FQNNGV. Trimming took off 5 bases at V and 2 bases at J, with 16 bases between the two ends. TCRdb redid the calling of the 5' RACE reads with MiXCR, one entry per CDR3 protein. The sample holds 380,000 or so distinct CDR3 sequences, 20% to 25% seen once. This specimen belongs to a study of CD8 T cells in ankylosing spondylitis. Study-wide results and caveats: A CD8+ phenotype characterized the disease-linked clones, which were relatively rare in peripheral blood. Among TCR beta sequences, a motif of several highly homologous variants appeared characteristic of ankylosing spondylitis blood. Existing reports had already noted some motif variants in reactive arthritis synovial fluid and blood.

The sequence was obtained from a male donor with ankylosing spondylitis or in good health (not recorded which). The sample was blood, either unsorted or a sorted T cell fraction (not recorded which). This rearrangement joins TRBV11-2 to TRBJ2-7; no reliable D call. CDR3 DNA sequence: TGTGCCAGCAGCCAAGACCCCGGACGGACCTACGAGCAGTACTTC. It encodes CASSQDPGRTYEQYF.